The next 20 T cell receptor beta chains were all read from a single sample in a study of OX40 agonist ivuxolimab in advanced cancers. The method was immunoSEQ multiplex PCR; TCRdb's version includes in-frame clones alone and lacks a portion of them. Here the sample spans around 34,000 clones, 79% being singletons. The source was CD4+ or CD8+ T cells sorted from blood, collected in a trial of the OX40 agonist ivuxolimab. Receptor source: an adult with an advanced solid tumor such as melanoma, head and neck, liver or kidney cancer.

The rearrangement joins TRBV28 to TRBJ2-7; D may correspond to TRBD1 or TRBD2 (5 bases each). CDR1 and CDR2 (germline): MDHEN, SYDVKM. The V gene lost 6 bases and the J gene lost 2 bases, with 14 bases spanning the gap. This CDR3 contains 14 residues. The CDR3 nucleotides are TGTGCCAGCAGCGCCGGGACCGCACCCTACGAGCAGTACTTC. The encoded protein is CASSAGTAPYEQYF.

The chain couples TRBV11-1 to TRBJ1-4, with D unresolved. The CDR3 sequence is 13 residues long. Germline V lookup: CDR1 SGHAT, CDR2 FQDESV (reference sequence). Between the trimmed V and J ends, which lost 2 bases and 3 bases, there was a span of 4 bases. CDR3 protein: CASSLFSNEKLFF. The DNA for the CDR3 is TGTGCCAGCAGCTTATTCTCTAATGAAAAACTGTTTTTT.

This chain joins TRBV18 and TRBJ2-7; 12 bases match TRBD2. Per germline, CDR1 KGHSH and CDR2 LQKENI. With V trimmed by 6 bases and J by 2 bases, 5 bases remained unmatched. The CDR3 sequence is 15 residues long. The CDR3 region is CASSPTSGSAYEQYF. The DNA for the CDR3 is TGTGCCAGCTCCCCGACTAGCGGGAGCGCCTACGAGCAGTACTTC. Complete variable domain (other parts from reference TRBV18 and TRBJ2-7): NAGVMQNPRHLVRRRGQEARLRCSPMKGHSHVYWYRQLPEEGLKFMVYLQKENIIDESGMPKERFSAEFPKEGPSILRIQQVVRGDSAAYFCASSPTSGSAYEQYFGPGTRLTVT.

The chain links TRBV5-1 to TRBJ2-7; a possible D gene is TRBD1 (6 bases). With 8 bases removed from V and 0 bases from J, the gap between germline ends came to 15 bases. The CDR3 loop spans 14 amino acids. Germline V CDR1 and CDR2: SGHRS, YFSETQ. CDR3 loop: CASKRQVSSYEQYF. In nucleotides, the CDR3 is TGCGCCAGTAAAAGACAGGTCTCCTCCTACGAGCAGTACTTC. The full variable domain, its missing parts supplied by reference TRBV5-1 and TRBJ2-7, is KAGVTQTPRYLIKTRGQQVTLSCSPISGHRSVSWYQQTPGQGLQFLFEYFSETQRNKGNFPGRFSGRQFSNSRSEMNVSTLELGDSALYLCASKRQVSSYEQYFGPGTRLTVT.

The V call is TRBV14, the J call TRBJ2-3; D is perhaps TRBD2 (5 bases). The germline CDR1 and CDR2 sequences are SGHDN and FVKESK. CDR3 length: 17 amino acids. V lost 1 base to trimming and J lost 2 bases, with 16 bases between them. CDR3 DNA: TGTGCCAGCAGCCAAGTTCGAGGGCAGCCCGTCACAGATACGCAGTATTTT. It translates to CASSQVRGQPVTDTQYF.

V gene TRBV28 combines with J gene TRBJ2-7; tentatively, D is TRBD2 (6 bases). In germline, CDR1 is MDHEN, CDR2 SYDVKM. V dropped 6 bases and J dropped 2 bases, with 8 bases sitting between them. The CDR3 is 12 residues long. CDR3 region: CASSIAAYEQYF. The CDR3 DNA reads TGTGCCAGCAGCATAGCGGCCTACGAGCAGTACTTC.

This chain links TRBV5-1 with TRBJ1-6; tentatively, D is TRBD1 (5 bases). V lost 0 bases and J lost 9, with 10 bases in between. The germline V gene has CDR1 SGHRS and CDR2 YFSETQ. The CDR3 covers 14 residues. The CDR3 bases are TGCGCCAGCAGCTTGGCCTCTAGGGGTTCACCCCTCCACTTT. This codes for CASSLASRGSPLHF.

As DNA, the CDR3 is TGTGCCAGCAGCTTGAATAGGGGTCTAAAGAACACCGGGGAGCTGTTTTTT. It specifies CASSLNRGLKNTGELFF. The V gene is TRBV5-8, the J gene TRBJ2-2; a possible D gene is TRBD1 (5 bases). Trimming took 1 base from V and 1 from J, leaving 14 bases between them. Germline CDR1 SGHTS, CDR2 YDEGEE. The CDR3 has 17 residues.

This clone occurred once. This chain joins TRBV6-6 and TRBJ2-7, with 9 bases identical to TRBD2. The CDR3 is 14 amino acids. J lost 6 bases, V lost 6 bases, and 9 bases had no gene match. Germline values: CDR1 MNHNY, CDR2 SVGAGI (reference sequence). As DNA, the CDR3 is TGTGCCAGCAGGGATAGCGGGAGAGAGGGCGAGCAGTACTTC. This codes for CASRDSGREGEQYF.

The V and J genes are TRBV5-4 and TRBJ2-2; D is possibly TRBD1 (6 bases). Germline V CDR1 and CDR2: SGHNT, YYREEE (reference sequence). V lost 3 bases and J 5 bases, leaving 17 bases between the germline ends. This CDR3 spans 16 amino acids. The CDR3 coding sequence is TGTGCCAGCAGCTGGGGCGCTCACAGGGAAACCGGGGAGCTGTTTTTT. This codes for CASSWGAHRETGELFF.

The chain recombines TRBV5-1 with TRBJ1-2; no reliable D call. Germline lookup yields CDR1 SGHRS and CDR2 YFSETQ. The CDR3 loop spans 13 amino acids. V lost 4 bases and J 8 bases, leaving 15 bases between the germline ends. CDR3 nucleotides: TGCGCCAGCAGCCCGGGTTGGAGCGACGGCTACACCTTC. Translating it yields CASSPGWSDGYTF.

V gene TRBV28 combines with J gene TRBJ1-4; D perhaps matches TRBD1 (5 bases). The ends were cut back, 5 bases at V and 7 bases at J, with 14 bases in the middle. The germline CDR1 and CDR2 sequences are MDHEN and SYDVKM. The CDR3 loop spans 14 amino acids. The CDR3 DNA is TGTGCCAGCAGTAAATCCCGGGGGGTTGAAAAACTGTTTTTT. It is translated as CASSKSRGVEKLFF.

The chain links TRBV29-1 to TRBJ1-1, with 8 bases identical to TRBD1. V lost 3 bases, J lost 11 bases, and 14 bases stayed unmatched. The CDR3 covers 14 residues. Per the germline V gene, CDR1 is SQVTM and CDR2 is ANQGSEA. CDR3 coding DNA: TGCAGCGTTGAGCTCGTCGGAGGACAGGGTGGCGCTTTCTTT. Its protein product is CSVELVGGQGGAFF.

This sequence joins TRBV19 and TRBJ2-3, with 7 bases fitting TRBD1. Germline CDR1 reads LNHDA; CDR2 reads SQIVND (reference sequence). With V trimmed by 10 bases and J by 4 bases, 8 bases remained unmatched. The CDR3 is 13 residues long. The CDR3 region has the DNA TGTGCCACCGGGGACAGTCAGCCAGATACGCAGTATTTT. Translating it yields CATGDSQPDTQYF.

CDR3 coding DNA: TGTGCCAGCACGTACGGGGTCAATTCACCCCTCCACTTT. This translates into CASTYGVNSPLHF. The chain is built from TRBV25-1 and TRBJ1-6; D remains unclear. V gave up 7 bases and J gave up 7 bases, with 11 bases separating them. Germline V CDR1 and CDR2: MGHDK, SYGVNS. The CDR3 is 13 amino acids.

This clone was observed a few times. The rearrangement uses TRBV6-5 and TRBJ1-6; possibly TRBD1 for D (6 bases). V was clipped by 6 bases and J by 5 bases, with 14 bases between them. The CDR3 sequence is 15 residues long. Germline CDR1 reads MNHEY; CDR2 reads SVGAGI. In DNA, the CDR3 is TGTGCCAGCAGATCAACGGGACAAAATAATTCACCCCTCCACTTT. It codes for CASRSTGQNNSPLHF.

The chain combines TRBV7-9 with TRBJ2-3; TRBD1 is a possible D gene (6 bases). Trimming left V 3 bases short and J 5 bases short, with 9 bases between. The CDR3 covers 13 residues. Germline lookup yields CDR1 SEHNR and CDR2 FQNEAQ (reference sequence). CDR3 sequence: CASSFYREDTQYF. CDR3 coding DNA: TGTGCCAGCAGCTTCTACAGGGAAGATACGCAGTATTTT.

The V call is TRBV4-2, the J call TRBJ2-2; 8 bases fit TRBD2. V was clipped by 6 bases and J by 6 bases; unmatched bases: 9. The CDR3 sequence is 15 residues long. In germline, CDR1 is LGHNA, CDR2 YNFKEQ. In DNA, the CDR3 is TGTGCCAGCAGTACCCGGGGGGGGACGTCCGGGGAGCTGTTTTTT. It is translated as CASSTRGGTSGELFF.

The chain employs TRBV5-8 and TRBJ2-3; 15 nucleotides match TRBD2. Germline-derived CDR1 and CDR2 are SGHTS and YDEGEE. CDR3 size: 19 residues. V trimming: 5 bases; J trimming: 0 bases; junction bases outside the gene matches: 10. The CDR3 bases are TGTGCCAGCAGACCGCCGGGACTAGCGGGGGGCCACAGCACAGATACGCAGTATTTT. This sequence encodes CASRPPGLAGGHSTDTQYF.

The rearrangement uses TRBV28 and TRBJ1-5, with D possibly being TRBD1 (5 bases). Germline assignment: CDR1 MDHEN and CDR2 SYDVKM. V lost 6 bases and J 5 bases, leaving 20 bases between the germline ends. This CDR3 is built from 16 residues. The CDR3 DNA follows: TGTGCCAGCAGCCCATTATACCGGGACCTAGATCAGCCCCAGCATTTT. It yields the protein CASSPLYRDLDQPQHF.